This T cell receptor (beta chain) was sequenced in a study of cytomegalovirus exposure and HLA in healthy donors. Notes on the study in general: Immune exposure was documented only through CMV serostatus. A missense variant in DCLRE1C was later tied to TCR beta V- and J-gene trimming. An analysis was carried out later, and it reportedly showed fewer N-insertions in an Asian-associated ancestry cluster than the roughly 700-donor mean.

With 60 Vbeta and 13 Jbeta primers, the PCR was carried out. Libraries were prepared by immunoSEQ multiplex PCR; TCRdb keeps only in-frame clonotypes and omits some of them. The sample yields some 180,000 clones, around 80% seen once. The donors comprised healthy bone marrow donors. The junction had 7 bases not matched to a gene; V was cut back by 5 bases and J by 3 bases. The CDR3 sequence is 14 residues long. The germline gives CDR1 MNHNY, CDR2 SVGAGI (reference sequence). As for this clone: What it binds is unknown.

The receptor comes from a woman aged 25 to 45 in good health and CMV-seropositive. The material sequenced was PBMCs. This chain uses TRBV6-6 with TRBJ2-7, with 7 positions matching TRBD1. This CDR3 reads CASSLLGGNYEQYF. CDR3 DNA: TGTGCCAGCAGTCTCCTAGGGGGCAACTACGAGCAGTACTTC.